One and the same sample provided the 11 T cell receptor beta chains below, sequenced in a study of T cell clonotyping in hematopoietic cell transplantation listed by TCRdb under 2021. The sample's time point label is to be understood as: 30 days after allo-HCT. Library generation was performed with the immunoSEQ multiplex PCR assay. TCRdb's version of the immuneACCESS table is confined to in-frame rearrangements and falls short of the full clone set. An unresolved V gene accounts for under half of the shortfall where checked; the remainder is of unknown origin. The sample has 12,000 to 15,000 clones on record, nearly 95% of them singletons. The top ten clones comprise 4.5% of the sample. The source material was PBMCs, sampled 30 days after allogeneic stem cell transplant. The receptors shown here come from a male patient between 55 and 70 years old who had an allogeneic stem cell transplant from an unrelated donor, so the T cells may come from the graft donor. Some clones in this sample may be carry-over from other donors' samples.

The V call is TRBV27, the J call TRBJ1-2; TRBD1 aligns across 7 bases. The CDR3 has 12 amino acids. Germline V gives CDR1 MNHEY, CDR2 SMNVEV (reference sequence). With V trimmed by 6 bases and J by 4 bases, 2 bases remained unmatched. The CDR3 DNA reads TGTGCCAGCAGCCGACAGGGCTATGGCTACACCTTC. It encodes CASSRQGYGYTF.

V is TRBV7-9 and J is TRBJ2-3; tentatively, D is TRBD2 (5 bases). V gave up 5 bases and J gave up 6 bases, with 18 bases separating them. The CDR3 sequence is 15 residues long. Germline values: CDR1 SEHNR, CDR2 FQNEAQ (reference sequence). The DNA for the CDR3 is TGTGCCAGCAGCACTGGCGGGTCCCCGCACGATACGCAGTATTTT. It is translated as CASSTGGSPHDTQYF.

V usage is TRBV29-1 and J usage is TRBJ1-1, with 11 bases that match TRBD1. The CDR3 totals 16 residues. The V gene end was trimmed by 6 bases and the J gene end by 3 bases; junction bases not matched to a gene: 12. The germline V gene has CDR1 SQVTM and CDR2 ANQGSEA. CDR3 protein: CSVEGDRGYVDTEAFF. The CDR3 DNA follows: TGCAGCGTGGAGGGGGACAGGGGGTATGTAGACACTGAAGCTTTCTTT.

The chain uses TRBV7-9 and TRBJ1-2; possible D gene TRBD1, 5 bases. V lost 6 bases, J lost 6 bases, and 14 bases lay in between. Germline CDR1 and CDR2: SEHNR and FQNEAQ (reference sequence). This CDR3 has 13 residues. CDR3 sequence (DNA): TGTGCCAGCAGTCAAAGGGGAGATAATGGCTACACCTTC. It codes for CASSQRGDNGYTF.

The chain carries TRBV19 and TRBJ1-6, with D possibly matching TRBD1 (5 bases). The CDR3 loop spans 14 amino acids. The V and J ends lost 6 bases and 2 bases respectively, with 8 bases between them. Germline V gene lookup returns CDR1 LNHDA and CDR2 SQIVND (reference sequence). For the CDR3, the DNA is TGTGCCAGTAGCCCGGGACCCTATAATTCACCCCTCCACTTT. Its translation: CASSPGPYNSPLHF.

The chain recombines TRBV5-1 with TRBJ2-7, with TRBD1 identical over 8 bases. The V gene's germline CDR1 is SGHRS and CDR2 YFSETQ. The trim removed 1 base at V and 5 bases at J, leaving 17 bases unmatched. The length of the CDR3 is 18 residues. The chain's CDR3 is CASSLLGRQGTRGNEQYF. CDR3 nucleotides: TGCGCCAGCAGCTTGTTGGGCCGACAGGGGACCAGGGGGAACGAGCAGTACTTC.

The chain has TRBV14 and TRBJ2-5, with D possibly matching TRBD2 (5 bases). Trimming shortened V by 4 bases and J by 4 bases, and 10 bases separated the two germline ends. The length of the CDR3 is 13 residues. CDR1 is SGHDN and CDR2 is FVKESK in the germline V gene. CDR3 DNA sequence: TGTGCCAGCAGCCCCAGGACTTTAGAGACCCAGTACTTC. Encoded protein: CASSPRTLETQYF.

The chain recombines TRBV9 with TRBJ1-2, with unresolved D. CDR1 and CDR2 from the germline V gene are SGDLS and YYNGEE. The CDR3 is 15 residues long. Trimming shortened V by 3 bases and J by 1 base, and 13 bases separated the two germline ends. The CDR3, as DNA: TGTGCCAGCAGCGCAGCGTCGGCACTTAACTATGGCTACACCTTC. Its translation is CASSAASALNYGYTF.

This sequence joins TRBV5-1 and TRBJ1-4; 9 bases match TRBD1. V was pared by 1 base and J by 5 bases, with 6 bases of the junction left unmatched. Germline CDR1 SGHRS, CDR2 YFSETQ. The CDR3 is 16 residues long. The chain's CDR3 is CASSLSLGQGNEKLFF. The CDR3 DNA follows: TGCGCCAGCAGCTTGAGTTTAGGACAGGGGAATGAAAAACTGTTTTTT.

The V call is TRBV29-1, the J call TRBJ2-5; TRBD1 matches at 9 bases. The CDR3 spans 13 residues. Trimming removed 1 base from V and 6 bases from J; junction bases left unmatched: 3. The V gene's germline CDR1 is SQVTM and CDR2 ANQGSEA. CDR3 sequence reads: CSVEGQGVKTQYF. For the CDR3, the DNA is TGCAGCGTTGAAGGACAGGGGGTTAAGACCCAGTACTTC.

This sequence joins TRBV9 and TRBJ2-3; 9 nucleotides match TRBD1. CDR1 and CDR2 from the germline V gene are SGDLS and YYNGEE. Germline trimming cut 4 bases from V and 6 bases from J; bases unmatched to any gene: 9. The CDR3 length is 15 residues. CDR3 nucleotides: TGTGCCAGCAGCCCCCGACAGGGGGAAAGGGATACGCAGTATTTT. Its translation: CASSPRQGERDTQYF.